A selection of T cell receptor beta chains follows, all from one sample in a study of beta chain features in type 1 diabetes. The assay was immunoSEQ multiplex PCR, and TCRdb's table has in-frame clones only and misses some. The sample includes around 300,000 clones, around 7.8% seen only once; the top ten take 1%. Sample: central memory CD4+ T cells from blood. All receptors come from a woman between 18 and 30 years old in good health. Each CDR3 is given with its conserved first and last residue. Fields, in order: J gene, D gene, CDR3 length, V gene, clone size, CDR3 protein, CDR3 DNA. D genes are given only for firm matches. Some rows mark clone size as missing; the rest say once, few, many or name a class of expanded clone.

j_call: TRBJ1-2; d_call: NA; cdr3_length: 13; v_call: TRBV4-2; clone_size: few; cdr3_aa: CASSQVGSYGYTF; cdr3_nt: TGTGCCAGCAGCCAAGTGGGCTCCTATGGCTACACCTTC
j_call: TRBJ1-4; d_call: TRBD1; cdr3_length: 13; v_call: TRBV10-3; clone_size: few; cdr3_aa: CAISARTGEKLFF; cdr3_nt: TGTGCCATCAGTGCCAGGACAGGTGAAAAACTGTTTTTT
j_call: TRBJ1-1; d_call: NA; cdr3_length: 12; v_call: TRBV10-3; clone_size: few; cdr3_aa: CAISAQSTEAFF; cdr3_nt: TGTGCCATCAGTGCGCAGAGCACTGAAGCTTTCTTT
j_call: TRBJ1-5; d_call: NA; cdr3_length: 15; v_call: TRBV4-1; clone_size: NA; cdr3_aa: CASSQEGGGDQPQHF; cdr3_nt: TGCGCCAGCAGCCAGGAGGGGGGAGGGGATCAGCCCCAGCATTTT
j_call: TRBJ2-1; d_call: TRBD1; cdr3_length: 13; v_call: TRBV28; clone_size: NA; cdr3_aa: CASRRGPGSEQFF; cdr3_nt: TGTGCCAGCAGAAGGGGGCCGGGTAGTGAGCAGTTCTTC
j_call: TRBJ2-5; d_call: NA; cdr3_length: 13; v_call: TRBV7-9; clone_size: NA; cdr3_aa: CASSLGLQETQYF; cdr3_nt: TGTGCCAGCAGCTTAGGTCTTCAAGAGACCCAGTACTTC
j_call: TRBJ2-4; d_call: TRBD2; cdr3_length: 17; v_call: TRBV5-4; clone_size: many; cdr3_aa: CASSSATAGLAKNIQYF; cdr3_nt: TGTGCCAGCAGCTCAGCAACAGCGGGGTTAGCCAAAAACATTCAGTACTTC
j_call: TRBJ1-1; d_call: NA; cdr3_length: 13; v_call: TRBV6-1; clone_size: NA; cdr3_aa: CASSEREFTEAFF; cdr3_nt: TGTGCCAGCAGTGAAAGGGAGTTCACTGAAGCTTTCTTT
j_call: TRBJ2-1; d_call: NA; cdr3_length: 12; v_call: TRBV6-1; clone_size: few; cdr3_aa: CASSAGLHEQFF; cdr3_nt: TGTGCCAGCAGTGCGGGCCTACATGAGCAGTTCTTC
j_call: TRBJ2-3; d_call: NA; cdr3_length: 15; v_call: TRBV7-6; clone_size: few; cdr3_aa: CASRATGLGTDTQYF; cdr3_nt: TGTGCCAGCAGAGCTACAGGGTTAGGCACAGATACGCAGTATTTT
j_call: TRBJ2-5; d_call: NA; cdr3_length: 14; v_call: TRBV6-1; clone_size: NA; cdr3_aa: CALIPLRSEETQYF; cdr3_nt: TGTGCCCTCATCCCTCTAAGATCAGAAGAGACCCAGTACTTC
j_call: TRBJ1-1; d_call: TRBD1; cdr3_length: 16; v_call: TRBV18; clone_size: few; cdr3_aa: CASSPQQGAWDTEAFF; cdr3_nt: TGTGCCAGCTCACCACAACAGGGGGCTTGGGACACTGAAGCTTTCTTT
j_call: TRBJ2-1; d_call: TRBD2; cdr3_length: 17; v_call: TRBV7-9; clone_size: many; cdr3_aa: CASSLEDWASGRNEQFF; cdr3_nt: TGTGCCAGCAGCTTAGAAGATTGGGCTAGCGGGCGCAATGAGCAGTTCTTC
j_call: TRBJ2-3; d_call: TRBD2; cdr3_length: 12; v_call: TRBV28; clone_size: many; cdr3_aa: CATAGGTDTQYF; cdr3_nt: TGTGCTACGGCGGGGGGGACAGATACGCAGTATTTT
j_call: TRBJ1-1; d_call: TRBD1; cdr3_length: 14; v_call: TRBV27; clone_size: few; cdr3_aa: CASSLFRDRAEAFF; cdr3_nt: TGTGCCAGCAGTTTATTCAGGGACAGGGCTGAAGCTTTCTTT
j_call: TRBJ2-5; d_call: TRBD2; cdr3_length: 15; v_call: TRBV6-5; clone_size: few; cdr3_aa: CASSEQLAGTLTQYF; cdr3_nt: TGTGCCAGCAGCGAGCAACTAGCGGGTACTTTGACCCAGTACTTC
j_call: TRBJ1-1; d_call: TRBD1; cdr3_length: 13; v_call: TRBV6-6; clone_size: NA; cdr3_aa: CASRPGQKPEAFF; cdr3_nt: TGTGCCAGCAGACCGGGACAGAAGCCTGAAGCTTTCTTT
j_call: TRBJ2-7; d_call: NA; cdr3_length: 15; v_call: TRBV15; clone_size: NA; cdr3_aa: CATSRVAQPTGEQYF; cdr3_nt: TGTGCCACCAGCAGAGTAGCGCAGCCAACGGGGGAGCAGTACTTC
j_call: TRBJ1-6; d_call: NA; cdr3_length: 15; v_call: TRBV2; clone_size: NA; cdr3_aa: CASSLQGSYNSPLHF; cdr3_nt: TGTGCCAGCTCACTCCAAGGCTCCTATAATTCACCCCTCCACTTT
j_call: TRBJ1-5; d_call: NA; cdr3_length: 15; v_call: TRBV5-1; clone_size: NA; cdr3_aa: CASSLDLGPNQPQHF; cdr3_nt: TGCGCCAGCAGCTTGGACTTGGGACCCAATCAGCCCCAGCATTTT
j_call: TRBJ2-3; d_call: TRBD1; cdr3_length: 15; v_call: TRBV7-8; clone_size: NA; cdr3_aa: CASSFGTGGTDTQYF; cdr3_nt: TGTGCCAGCAGCTTCGGGACAGGGGGCACAGATACGCAGTATTTT
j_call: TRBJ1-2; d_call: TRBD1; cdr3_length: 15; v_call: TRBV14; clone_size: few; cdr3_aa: CASSQQLTGIYGYTF; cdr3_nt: TGTGCCAGCAGCCAACAACTGACAGGGATCTATGGCTACACCTTC
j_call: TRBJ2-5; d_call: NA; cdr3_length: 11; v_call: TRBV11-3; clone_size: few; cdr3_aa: CASSFTETQYF; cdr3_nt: TGTGCCAGCAGCTTTACCGAGACCCAGTACTTC
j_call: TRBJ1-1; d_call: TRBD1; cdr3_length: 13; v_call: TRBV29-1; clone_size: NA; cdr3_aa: CSVGRGQGTEAFF; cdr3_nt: TGCAGCGTTGGCAGGGGGCAGGGCACTGAAGCTTTCTTT
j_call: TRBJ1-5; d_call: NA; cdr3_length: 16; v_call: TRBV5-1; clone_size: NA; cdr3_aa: CASSLRAPGGYPPQHF; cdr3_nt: TGCGCCAGCAGCCTACGGGCTCCTGGGGGGTATCCGCCCCAGCATTTT
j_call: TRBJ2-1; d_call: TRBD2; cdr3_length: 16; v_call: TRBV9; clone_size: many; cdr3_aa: CASSTTGTSGNHEQFF; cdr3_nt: TGTGCCAGCAGCACCACCGGGACTAGCGGGAATCATGAGCAGTTCTTC
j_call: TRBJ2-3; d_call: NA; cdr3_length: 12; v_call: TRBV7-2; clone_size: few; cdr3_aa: CASSLMGDTQYF; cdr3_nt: TGTGCCAGCAGCCTAATGGGAGATACGCAGTATTTT
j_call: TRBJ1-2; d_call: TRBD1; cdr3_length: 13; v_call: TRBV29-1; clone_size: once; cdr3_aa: CSAGTGMGKGYTF; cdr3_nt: TGCAGCGCAGGGACAGGAATGGGAAAGGGCTACACCTTC
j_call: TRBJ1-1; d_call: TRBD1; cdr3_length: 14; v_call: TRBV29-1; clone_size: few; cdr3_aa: CSDGTGRNPNEAFF; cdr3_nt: TGCAGCGACGGGACAGGGCGAAACCCTAATGAAGCTTTCTTT
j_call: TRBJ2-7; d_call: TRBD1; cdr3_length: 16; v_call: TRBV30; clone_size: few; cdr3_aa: CAWSDTWTGTTYEQYF; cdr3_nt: TGTGCCTGGAGTGACACTTGGACAGGGACAACCTACGAGCAGTACTTC
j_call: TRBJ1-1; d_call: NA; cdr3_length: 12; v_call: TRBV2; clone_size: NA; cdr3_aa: CASRGDFTEAFF; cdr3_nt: TGTGCCAGCAGGGGGGATTTCACTGAAGCTTTCTTT
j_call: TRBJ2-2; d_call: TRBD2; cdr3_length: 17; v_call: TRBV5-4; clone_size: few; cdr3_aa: CASSSMTSQMFTGELFF; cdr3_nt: TGTGCCAGCAGCTCGATGACTAGCCAAATGTTCACCGGGGAGCTGTTTTTT
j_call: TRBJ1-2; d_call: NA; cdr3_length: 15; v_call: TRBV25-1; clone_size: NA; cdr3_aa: CASSEGKGLTGGYTF; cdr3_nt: TGTGCCAGCAGTGAAGGAAAGGGACTCACGGGCGGCTACACCTTC
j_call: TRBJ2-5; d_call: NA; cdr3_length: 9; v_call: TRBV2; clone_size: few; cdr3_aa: CASGVTQYF; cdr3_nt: TGTGCCAGCGGGGTGACCCAGTACTTC
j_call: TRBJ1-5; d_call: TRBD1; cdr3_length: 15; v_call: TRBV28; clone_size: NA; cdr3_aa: CASSFIKGAGQPQHF; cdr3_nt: TGTGCCAGCAGTTTCATCAAGGGGGCGGGTCAGCCCCAGCATTTT
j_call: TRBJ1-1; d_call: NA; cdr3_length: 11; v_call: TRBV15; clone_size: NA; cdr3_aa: CATSRDTEAFF; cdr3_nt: TGTGCCACCAGCAGGGACACTGAAGCTTTCTTT
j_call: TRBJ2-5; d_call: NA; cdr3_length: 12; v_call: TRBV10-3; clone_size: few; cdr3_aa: CAISDRGETQYF; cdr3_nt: TGTGCCATCAGTGATCGGGGAGAGACCCAGTACTTC
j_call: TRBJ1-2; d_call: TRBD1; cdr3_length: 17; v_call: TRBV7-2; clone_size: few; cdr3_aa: CASSVGQGIRYPYGYTF; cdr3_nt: TGTGCCAGCAGTGTCGGACAGGGTATACGATATCCTTATGGCTACACCTTC